There are a few counts of the clone carrying this T cell receptor beta chain. Its specificity is unknown. Germline CDR1 reads MNHNS; CDR2 reads SASEGT. This CDR3 spans 15 amino acids. The trim removed 4 bases at V and 7 bases at J, leaving 9 bases unmatched. Every donor gave 9 to 10 milliliters of peripheral blood. This entry belongs to a study of blood T cells in healthy people across ages. Alongside a J-beta primer mix, a sample-barcoded 5' primer served in a second PCR lasting roughly 7 to 11 cycles. MiXCR, run by TCRdb on the 5' RACE reads, gives a single entry per CDR3 protein. Counted here are under 2 million distinct CDR3 sequences, roughly 30% occurring once; the ten biggest clones make up around 11%. Study results and caveats: Per million T cells, the diversity of TCR beta decreased roughly linearly as age advanced.

Sequenced: blood. This TCR derives from a woman aged 25 to 39 in good health. V gene TRBV6-1 combines with J gene TRBJ1-4; TRBD1 matches 7 bases. DNA of the CDR3: TGTGCCAGCAGTGGCATGGGACAGTCCGCTGAAAAACTGTTTTTT. It yields the protein CASSGMGQSAEKLFF.